The 4 T cell receptor beta chains below all came from one sample that was sequenced in a study of CD8+ T cells in alopecia areata. RNA was extracted and reverse transcribed into cDNA as the sequencing template. Clones were sequenced by immunoSEQ multiplex PCR, and TCRdb holds only the in-frame ones, with some missing. There are about 120,000 clones in the sample; around 64% occur only once, and about 3% lies in the top ten. The sequenced material came from CD4+ T cells sorted from blood. All receptors come from a human donor in good health.

This sequence joins TRBV30 and TRBJ1-2; 7 bases align to TRBD1. CDR1 and CDR2 (germline): GTSNPN, SVGIG (reference sequence). V trimming: 1 base; J trimming: 4 bases; junction bases outside the gene matches: 6. The CDR3 consists of 14 residues. In DNA form, the CDR3 reads TGTGCCTGGAGTGCCACAGGGGCCGGCTATGGCTACACCTTC. Translated: CAWSATGAGYGYTF.

As to this clone: This sample also contains other DNA sequences that code for the same CDR3. The V gene is TRBV15, the J gene TRBJ2-5; no clear D gene. CDR3 length: 12 residues. Germline V CDR1 and CDR2: LNHNV, YYDKDF (reference sequence). Trimming pared 0 bases from V and 2 bases from J, leaving 1 base between. This CDR3 reads CATSRDQETQYF. The CDR3 DNA sequence: TGTGCCACCAGCAGAGATCAAGAGACCCAGTACTTC.

This clone was seen a handful of times. Other DNA sequences in the sample encode the same CDR3. This rearrangement joins TRBV7-2 to TRBJ2-7, with no clear D. This CDR3 region has 14 residues. Trimming removed 1 base at V and 0 bases at J, with 7 bases between. CDR1 SGHTA and CDR2 FQGNSA come from the germline V gene. DNA of the CDR3: TGTGCCAGCAGCTTAGGTCTCAGCTCCTACGAGCAGTACTTC. Translated, it gives CASSLGLSSYEQYF.

The chain joins TRBV6-6 to TRBJ1-5; D remains ambiguous. V lost 6 bases, J lost 11 bases, and 14 bases lay in between. The germline V gene encodes CDR1 MNHNY and CDR2 SVGAGI (reference sequence). This CDR3 has 12 amino acids. Here the CDR3 DNA reads TGTGCCAGCAGCCAGACCGGGCAAGCCCAGCATTTT. It specifies CASSQTGQAQHF.